The 17 T cell receptor beta chains presented below share a single source sample, sequenced in a study of OX40 agonist ivuxolimab in advanced cancers. Sequenced by immunoSEQ multiplex PCR; TCRdb stores in-frame clones only, minus some. Of tens of thousands of clones in the sample, about 89% were seen once. The sequencing used CD4+ or CD8+ T cells sorted from blood, collected in a trial of the OX40 agonist ivuxolimab. These receptors came from an adult with an advanced solid tumor such as melanoma, head and neck, liver or kidney cancer.

CDR3 sequence reads: CASSLGDRADNEQFF. Written as DNA, the CDR3 is TGTGCCAGCAGCTTGGGGGACAGGGCAGACAATGAGCAGTTCTTC. The chain couples TRBV5-6 to TRBJ2-1, with 9 bases matching TRBD1. Trimming at V came to 0 bases and at J to 5 bases, leaving 3 bases not matched to a gene. Germline assignment: CDR1 SGHDT and CDR2 YYEEEE. This CDR3 comprises 15 residues.

CDR3 region: CASNRGQGTNSPLHF. CDR3 sequence (DNA): TGTGCCAGCAACCGAGGACAGGGGACTAATTCACCCCTCCACTTT. The chain uses TRBV4-2 and TRBJ1-6, with TRBD1 matching 9 bases. Germline assignment: CDR1 LGHNA and CDR2 YNFKEQ. This CDR3 contains 15 residues. V was clipped by 7 bases and J by 6 bases; unmatched bases: 7.

CDR3 in DNA: TGTGCCAGCAGCTCGGGGGGCCGCACAGATACGCAGTATTTT. Protein: CASSSGGRTDTQYF. V usage is TRBV5-4 and J usage is TRBJ2-3; D might be TRBD2 (7 bases). V was clipped by 3 bases and J by 1 base, with 9 bases between them. The CDR3 is 14 residues long. Per the germline V gene, CDR1 is SGHNT and CDR2 is YYREEE (reference sequence).

V usage is TRBV7-2 and J usage is TRBJ2-1; 7 bases align to TRBD1. The CDR3 loop spans 18 amino acids. V trimming: 0 bases; J trimming: 3 bases; junction bases outside the gene matches: 11. From germline, CDR1 is SGHTA and CDR2 FQGNSA. The DNA for the CDR3 is TGTGCCAGCAGCTTAGCGCTCGACGACAGGGCTAGCTACAATGAGCAGTTCTTC. Translating gives CASSLALDDRASYNEQFF. Full variable domain (rest looked up from reference TRBV7-2 and TRBJ2-1): GAGVSQSPSNKVTEKGKDVELRCDPISGHTALYWYRQSLGQGLEFLIYFQGNSAPDKSGLPSDRFSAERTGGSVSTLTIQRTQQEDSAVYLCASSLALDDRASYNEQFFGPGTRLTVL.

The chain has TRBV29-1 and TRBJ2-5; possible D gene TRBD2, 7 bases. This CDR3 contains 15 residues. The V gene lost 0 bases and the J gene lost 5 bases, with 16 bases spanning the gap. Germline-derived CDR1 and CDR2 are SQVTM and ANQGSEA. This chain's CDR3 is CSVEDQGGARETQYF. The CDR3 DNA sequence: TGCAGCGTTGAAGATCAAGGGGGGGCTAGGGAGACCCAGTACTTC.

This chain uses TRBV10-3 with TRBJ1-5; no clear D. V lost 0 bases and J lost 2, with 11 bases in between. The CDR3 loop spans 16 amino acids. Germline CDR1 ENHRY, CDR2 SYGVKD. CDR3 bases: TGTGCCATCAGTGAGTCGGCGGGTGGGGGCAATCAGCCCCAGCATTTT. Protein: CAISESAGGGNQPQHF.

The chain couples TRBV28 to TRBJ2-7; D gene ambiguous. With 2 bases removed from V and 3 bases from J, the gap between germline ends came to 8 bases. CDR1 and CDR2 from the germline V gene are MDHEN and SYDVKM. The CDR3 has 13 residues. CDR3 DNA sequence: TGTGCCAGCAGTTTAACAGAACACTACGAGCAGTACTTC. Amino acid sequence: CASSLTEHYEQYF.

The chain uses TRBV6-4 and TRBJ1-1, with 7 bases identical to TRBD1. J gave up 11 bases and V 6 bases, and 6 bases lay outside the gene matches. CDR3 size: 11 residues. The V gene's germline CDR1 is MRHNA and CDR2 SNTAGT. The CDR3 DNA sequence: TGTGCCAGCAGGCAGGGGGGGCAGGCTTTCTTT. Translation: CASRQGGQAFF.

The rearrangement links TRBV7-3 to TRBJ2-1; D is perhaps TRBD1 or TRBD2 (5 bases each). V lost 5 bases and J 7 bases, leaving 21 bases between the germline ends. The germline V gene encodes CDR1 SGHTA and CDR2 FQGTGA. The CDR3 consists of 16 residues. As DNA, the CDR3 is TGTGCCAGCAGCCCCTTTCAAGTCGGGGCTGGGAATGAGCAGTTCTTC. Protein sequence: CASSPFQVGAGNEQFF.

V is TRBV19 and J is TRBJ2-7; no clear D gene. The CDR3 runs to 15 residues. CDR1 is LNHDA, CDR2 SQIVND, per germline (reference sequence). V lost 7 bases and J lost 0, with 16 bases in between. CDR3 DNA: TGTGCCAGTAAATTGATCCGGGCGCCCTCCTACGAGCAGTACTTC. Its translation is CASKLIRAPSYEQYF.

This sequence joins TRBV11-2 and TRBJ2-4; D gene unclear. This CDR3 contains 15 residues. Between the trimmed V and J ends, which lost 0 bases and 1 base, there was a span of 7 bases. Germline CDR1 and CDR2: SGHAT and FQNNGV. CDR3 bases: TGTGCCAGCAGCTTAGATTTGGGGGCCAAAAACATTCAGTACTTC. Translation: CASSLDLGAKNIQYF.

The chain uses TRBV18 and TRBJ1-2; D may be TRBD1 (6 bases). The CDR3 is 14 residues long. V was trimmed by 2 bases and J by 4 bases, leaving 11 bases between them. CDR1 KGHSH and CDR2 LQKENI come from the germline V gene. For the CDR3, the DNA is TGTGCCAGCTCACCAAACAGGGATAGCTATGGCTACACCTTC. Translating it yields CASSPNRDSYGYTF.

This chain links TRBV18 with TRBJ2-5; possible D gene TRBD1, 5 bases. Germline assignment: CDR1 KGHSH and CDR2 LQKENI. Trimming pared 3 bases from V and 6 bases from J, leaving 11 bases between. The CDR3 length is 13 residues. The CDR3 nucleotides read TGTGCCAGCTCACCTCCGACAGCCCAGACCCAGTACTTC. Translated, it gives CASSPPTAQTQYF.

The rearrangement joins TRBV30 to TRBJ1-4, with D perhaps TRBD1 (6 bases). Trimming left V 2 bases short and J 7 bases short, with 11 bases between. Germline V gene lookup returns CDR1 GTSNPN and CDR2 SVGIG (reference sequence). This CDR3 spans 13 amino acids. CDR3 in amino acids: CAWSREGGEKLFF. The CDR3 DNA reads as TGTGCCTGGAGTAGGGAGGGGGGTGAAAAACTGTTTTTT.

This sequence joins TRBV11-3 and TRBJ2-2, with D unclear. CDR1 and CDR2 (germline): SGHNT, YENEEA. The CDR3 sequence is 14 residues long. Deletions cut 1 base from V and 5 bases from J, with 8 bases between. CDR3 loop: CASSLVGRTGELFF. The CDR3 region has the DNA TGTGCCAGCAGCTTAGTAGGGCGGACCGGGGAGCTGTTTTTT.

The genes are TRBV19 and TRBJ2-7, with TRBD2 as a possible D gene (6 bases). V lost 5 bases to trimming and J lost 1 base, with 12 bases between them. The CDR3 is made up of 14 amino acids. Germline assignment: CDR1 LNHDA and CDR2 SQIVND (reference sequence). The CDR3 region has the DNA TGTGCCAGTAGTGGAGGGACGTATTCCTACGAGCAGTACTTC. Amino acids: CASSGGTYSYEQYF.

V gene TRBV6-1 combines with J gene TRBJ2-7, with D maybe TRBD2 (6 bases). This CDR3 region has 16 residues. Germline V gene lookup returns CDR1 MNHNS and CDR2 SASEGT. V lost 4 bases and J lost 3, with 19 bases in between. CDR3 in amino acids: CASSAPPTREVYEQYF. CDR3 DNA: TGTGCCAGCAGTGCCCCCCCCACGCGGGAAGTCTACGAGCAGTACTTC.